What follows is one T cell receptor beta chain and its context. V lost 4 bases to trimming and J lost 5 bases, with 10 bases between them. Germline assignment: CDR1 SGDLS and CDR2 YYNGEE. The CDR3 runs 14 residues. This record belongs to a study of blood T cell repertoires in COVID-19. The overall study: Material from acute and convalescent COVID-19 was sourced from the United States, Italy and Spain. Sources were T cells, B-cell-depleted T cells, or PBMCs; the material itself was cDNA or gDNA.

Source study methods: Amplification from reference gene primers served as the basis for estimated nucleated cell counts. Assay: immunoSEQ multiplex PCR; the TCRdb copy retains only in-frame clones and omits some. The D gene and trimming were derived from the DNA, and the V and J assignments and clone size from that table. The table lists roughly 110,000 clones, around 90% of them singletons. Sequenced input: peripheral blood. This chain links TRBV9 with TRBJ1-6; D gene uncertain. The sequence came from a man aged 35 to 55 with active or convalescent COVID-19. The CDR3 here is CASSPVPDNSPLHF. DNA of the CDR3: TGTGCCAGCAGCCCCGTCCCTGATAATTCACCCCTCCACTTT.